What follows is one TCR beta chain and its context. The antigen remains unidentified. The data originate from a study of early T cells in non-severe SARS-CoV-2 infection. Study at large: Chains were not paired, and sequencing was done on bulk RNA from unsorted whole blood. Study results and caveats: VDJdb matching skewed toward anti-spike CD8 responses, missing private and CD4 specificities.

Attachment of unique molecular identifiers to individual cDNA molecules was performed. TCRdb called the 5' RACE reads again in MiXCR, with one record for every CDR3 protein. The sample holds 68,000 or so distinct CDR3 sequences, more than 9% seen once. The sample consisted of whole blood. This clonotype was sampled from an adult who was a healthcare worker with PCR-confirmed SARS-CoV-2 infection or an uninfected control (not recorded which).

CDR3 DNA sequence: TGTGCCAGTAGTAGGAGTAACAGGGGGCGTTCTGGGGCCAACGTCCTGACTTTC. It specifies CASSRSNRGRSGANVLTF. The rearrangement joins TRBV19 to TRBJ2-6, with 9 bases aligning to TRBD1. The trim removed 4 bases at V and 1 base at J, leaving 8 bases unmatched. Germline-derived CDR1 and CDR2 are LNHDA and SQIVND (reference sequence). This CDR3 is built from 18 residues. The entire variable domain, with the rest obtained from reference TRBV19 and TRBJ2-6, is as follows: DGGITQSPKYLFRKEGQNVTLSCEQNLNHDAMYWYRQDPGQGLRLIYYSQIVNDFQKGDIAEGYSVSREKKESFPLTVTSAQKNPTAFYLCASSRSNRGRSGANVLTFGAGSRLTVL.